Below are 20 T cell receptor beta chains sequenced from a single sample in a study of T-cell memory formation after mild COVID-19. TCRdb re-called the 5' RACE reads with MiXCR, one entry per CDR3 protein. The data show under 450,000 distinct CDR3 sequences, with roughly 19% seen just once and around 20% held by the top ten. Sequenced input: PBMCs or a T cell subset sorted from them (not recorded which). These receptors were obtained from a man younger than 30 who had mild COVID-19 (a few samples of this study predate the infection). Cell type and time point are not known.

In DNA, the CDR3 is TGTGCCACCAGGGACAGGGATGATCAGCCCCAGCATTTT. It yields the protein CATRDRDDQPQHF. The rearrangement joins TRBV24-1 to TRBJ1-5; 8 bases are shared with TRBD1. CDR1 is KGHDR and CDR2 is SFDVKD in the germline V gene. This CDR3 comprises 13 residues. The trim removed 7 bases at V and 5 bases at J, leaving 3 bases unmatched.

The rearrangement joins TRBV4-1 to TRBJ1-6; unclear D gene. Germline CDR1 MGHRA, CDR2 YSYEKL. The CDR3 is 17 residues long. Trimming cost V 1 base and J 0 bases, with 10 bases left between them. CDR3 coding DNA: TGCGCCAGCAGCCAAGGTGGAGTAAGCTCCTATAATTCACCCCTCCACTTT. Translation gives CASSQGGVSSYNSPLHF.

This clonotype was counted between two and nine times. The rearrangement uses TRBV7-9 and TRBJ2-7; 8 nucleotides match TRBD1. Germline V gene sequence: CDR1 SEHNR, CDR2 FQNEAQ (reference sequence). The CDR3 has 15 residues. The J segment lost 9 bases and the V segment lost 4 bases, leaving 14 bases of the junction unmatched. CDR3: CASSSGDRSYERQYF. CDR3 bases: TGTGCCAGCAGCTCGGGGGACAGGTCCTACGAGAGGCAGTACTTC.

In its sample, this clonotype was seen a few times. The V gene is TRBV5-1, the J gene TRBJ1-6, with 9 bases aligning to TRBD1. V lost 2 bases to trimming and J lost 10 bases; unmatched junction nucleotides: 13. Germline V gives CDR1 SGHRS, CDR2 YFSETQ. The CDR3 is 17 residues long. In nucleotides, the CDR3 is TGCGCCAGCAGCTTATTTTCTCTCGGGACAGGGTTATCACCCCTCCACTTT. Protein sequence: CASSLFSLGTGLSPLHF.

This clonotype was observed a single time. This sequence joins TRBV12-3 or TRBV12-4 and TRBJ1-2; D is ambiguous. The CDR3 runs to 15 residues. V shed 3 bases and J shed 2 bases, with 13 bases lying between them. The CDR3 DNA is TGTGCCAGCAGTTTTCTCTTAGTGGTCAACTATGGCTACACCTTC. Protein product: CASSFLLVVNYGYTF.

V usage is TRBV12-3 or TRBV12-4 and J usage is TRBJ1-2; D is perhaps TRBD1 (5 bases). The CDR3 extends over 15 amino acids. Trimming stripped 7 bases from V and 2 bases from J, with 17 bases between. The CDR3 DNA follows: TGTGCCAGCAACCCGGGCGGGGCCCAGAACTATGGCTACACCTTC. This sequence encodes CASNPGGAQNYGYTF.

In this sample, this clonotype turned up a few times. The rearrangement joins TRBV18 to TRBJ2-7; no clear D. CDR3 length: 14 amino acids. Germline lookup yields CDR1 KGHSH and CDR2 LQKENI. With 6 bases removed from V and 6 bases from J, the gap between germline ends came to 18 bases. CDR3 coding DNA: TGTGCCAGCTCGCTCGCGGATAAGGACGGCGAGCAGTACTTC. It codes for CASSLADKDGEQYF.

V usage is TRBV20-1 and J usage is TRBJ1-6; 7 nucleotides align to TRBD1. From germline, CDR1 is DFQATT and CDR2 SNEGSKA (reference sequence). V was clipped by 5 bases and J by 9 bases; unmatched bases: 1. The CDR3 contains 11 residues. CDR3 nucleotides: TGCAGTGCTCGGGACAGTTCACCCCTCCACTTT. It specifies CSARDSSPLHF.

The chain uses TRBV6-5 and TRBJ1-4; the D gene is possibly TRBD1 (5 bases). The CDR3 sequence is 14 residues long. The germline V gene encodes CDR1 MNHEY and CDR2 SVGAGI. With 2 bases removed from V and 8 bases from J, the gap between germline ends came to 12 bases. CDR3 region: CASSYRGGPEKLFF. As DNA, the CDR3 is TGTGCCAGCAGTTACCGGGGGGGACCCGAAAAACTGTTTTTT.

A few counts support this clonotype. The chain combines TRBV6-5 with TRBJ2-1; D is perhaps TRBD2 (5 bases). CDR1 and CDR2 (germline): MNHEY, SVGAGI. CDR3 length: 15 residues. V lost 4 bases and J lost 5, with 15 bases in between. In DNA, the CDR3 is TGTGCCAGCAGTTTATACGCTAGGGAGAACAATGAGCAGTTCTTC. It codes for CASSLYARENNEQFF.

The chain links TRBV7-2 to TRBJ2-2, with TRBD1 matching 9 bases. The CDR3 extends over 15 amino acids. The V segment lost 8 bases and the J segment 3 bases; nucleotides outside the gene matches: 7. Germline V CDR1 and CDR2: SGHTA, FQGNSA. This chain's CDR3 is CASGIGQGYTGELFF. The CDR3 nucleotides are TGTGCCAGCGGAATAGGACAGGGGTACACCGGGGAGCTGTTTTTT. The entire variable domain, with the rest obtained from reference TRBV7-2 and TRBJ2-2, is as follows: GAGVSQSPSNKVTEKGKDVELRCDPISGHTALYWYRQSLGQGLEFLIYFQGNSAPDKSGLPSDRFSAERTGGSVSTLTIQRTQQEDSAVYLCASGIGQGYTGELFFGEGSRLTVL.

This clonotype was counted only a few times. The rearrangement links TRBV12-3 or TRBV12-4 to TRBJ1-3; no clear D gene. Between the trimmed V and J ends, which lost 3 bases and 4 bases, there was a span of 10 bases. This CDR3 has 14 amino acids. The CDR3 protein is CASSFWGSGNTIYF. In DNA, the CDR3 is TGTGCCAGCAGTTTTTGGGGATCGGGAAACACCATATATTTT.

This clonotype was picked up a small number of times. The CDR3 protein is CASSAPSYNEQFF. In nucleotides, the CDR3 is TGTGCCAGCAGCGCGCCCTCCTACAATGAGCAGTTCTTC. This chain joins TRBV7-2 and TRBJ2-1, with no clear D. The CDR3 has 13 amino acids. Germline V gene lookup returns CDR1 SGHTA and CDR2 FQGNSA. V lost 5 bases and J 0 bases, leaving 5 bases between the germline ends.

This clonotype was counted many times. The chain has TRBV28 and TRBJ2-3; 8 bases fit TRBD2. V shed 5 bases, J shed 6 bases, and the junction held 16 bases outside the gene matches. CDR3 length: 17 amino acids. Germline values: CDR1 MDHEN, CDR2 SYDVKM. Here the CDR3 DNA reads TGTGCCAGCAGTCCCACGGGGGGGGGTCCCGCAACTGATACGCAGTATTTT. Protein: CASSPTGGGPATDTQYF. Filled out from reference TRBV28 and TRBJ2-3, the complete variable domain reads DVKVTQSSRYLVKRTGEKVFLECVQDMDHENMFWYRQDPGLGLRLIYFSYDVKMKEKGDIPEGYSVSREKKERFSLILESASTNQTSMYLCASSPTGGGPATDTQYFGPGTRLTVL.

This clonotype was found a few times. The V call is TRBV5-1, the J call TRBJ2-3; D is undetermined. Looked up from germline, CDR1 is SGHRS and CDR2 is YFSETQ. CDR3 length: 15 amino acids. Trimming removed 0 bases at V and 0 bases at J, with 8 bases between. The CDR3 sequence: CASSLAASSTDTQYF. The CDR3 DNA follows: TGCGCCAGCAGCTTGGCGGCTTCCAGCACAGATACGCAGTATTTT.

V and J are TRBV12-3 or TRBV12-4 and TRBJ1-2, with D unresolved. The CDR3 has 13 amino acids. V was cut by 3 bases and J by 7 bases, with 12 bases left in between. CDR3 sequence: CASSLLVRSGYTF. Written as DNA, the CDR3 is TGTGCCAGCAGTTTGTTGGTACGGAGTGGCTACACCTTC.

This clonotype was seen repeatedly, ten times or more. This chain connects TRBV5-1 to TRBJ1-1, with TRBD1 identical over 8 bases. J lost 1 base, V lost 4 bases, and 3 bases had no gene match. CDR3 length: 14 residues. Germline assignment: CDR1 SGHRS and CDR2 YFSETQ. CDR3 amino acids: CASSHGQGNTEAFF. CDR3 in DNA: TGCGCCAGCAGCCACGGACAGGGGAACACTGAAGCTTTCTTT.

This clonotype was counted a few times. The chain couples TRBV4-3 to TRBJ1-1, with D hard to call. The germline V gene encodes CDR1 LGHNA and CDR2 YSLEER. The CDR3 runs to 14 residues. Deletions cut 1 base from V and 0 bases from J, with 6 bases between. The CDR3 DNA follows: TGCGCCAGCAGCCAAGGCAGAGTGAACACTGAAGCTTTCTTT. This sequence encodes CASSQGRVNTEAFF.

This clonotype was seen only a few times. The chain joins TRBV7-3 to TRBJ2-5; D is tentatively TRBD1 or TRBD2 (5 bases each). The germline V gene encodes CDR1 SGHTA and CDR2 FQGTGA. CDR3 length equals 14 residues. The V and J ends lost 0 bases and 5 bases respectively, with 10 bases between them. The CDR3 DNA follows: TGTGCCAGCAGCTTAACTGGGTGGGGGGAGACCCAGTACTTC. Protein sequence: CASSLTGWGETQYF.

The chain links TRBV20-1 to TRBJ2-1, with unresolved D. CDR1 is DFQATT and CDR2 is SNEGSKA in the germline V gene (reference sequence). V lost 3 bases to trimming and J lost 6 bases, with 15 bases between them. The length of the CDR3 is 14 residues. In DNA, the CDR3 is TGCAGTGCTAGGTTGCATCTATCGGTCAATGAGCAGTTCTTC. Residues: CSARLHLSVNEQFF.